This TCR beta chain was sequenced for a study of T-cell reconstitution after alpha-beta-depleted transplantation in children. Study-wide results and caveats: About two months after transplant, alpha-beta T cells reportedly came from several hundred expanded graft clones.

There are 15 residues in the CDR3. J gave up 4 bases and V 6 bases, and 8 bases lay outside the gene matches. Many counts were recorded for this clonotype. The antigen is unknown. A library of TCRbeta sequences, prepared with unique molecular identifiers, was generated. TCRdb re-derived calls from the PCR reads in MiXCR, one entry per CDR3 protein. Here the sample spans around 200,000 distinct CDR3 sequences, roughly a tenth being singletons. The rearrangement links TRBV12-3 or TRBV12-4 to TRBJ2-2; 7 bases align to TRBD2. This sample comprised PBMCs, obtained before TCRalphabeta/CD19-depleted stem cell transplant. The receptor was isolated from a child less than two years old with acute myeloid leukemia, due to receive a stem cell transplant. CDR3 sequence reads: CASRRGSSVTGELFF. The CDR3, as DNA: TGTGCCAGCAGACGCGGGAGTAGCGTCACCGGGGAGCTGTTTTTT.